These 5 T cell receptor beta chains share one sample of origin, sequenced in a study of CDR3 diversity in severe acne. TCRdb re-derived calls from the PCR reads in MiXCR, one entry per CDR3 protein. The data show some 84,000 distinct CDR3 sequences, about 48% seen once. The material sequenced was blood. The receptors here all came from a male donor in good health, serving as a control.

This sequence joins TRBV14 and TRBJ2-2, with TRBD1 as a possible D gene (5 bases). Trimming removed 2 bases at V and 2 bases at J, with 12 bases between. The CDR3 spans 16 residues. Germline V gene sequence: CDR1 SGHDN, CDR2 FVKESK. This CDR3 is CASSQYDRINTGELFF. Here the CDR3 DNA reads TGTGCCAGCAGCCAATATGACAGAATCAACACCGGGGAGCTGTTTTTT.

The chain joins TRBV7-9 to TRBJ1-1; D is unresolved. V lost 1 base to trimming and J lost 4 bases, with 7 bases between them. Germline-derived CDR1 and CDR2 are SEHNR and FQNEAQ (reference sequence). The length of the CDR3 is 13 residues. In DNA form, the CDR3 reads TGTGCCAGCAGCTTAGATCGCCGCACTGAAGCTTTCTTT. As protein: CASSLDRRTEAFF.

The V call is TRBV7-9, the J call TRBJ2-3, with D perhaps matching TRBD2 (5 bases). There are 14 residues in the CDR3. Germline values: CDR1 SEHNR, CDR2 FQNEAQ (reference sequence). Trimming shortened V by 3 bases and J by 4 bases, and 11 bases separated the two germline ends. For the CDR3, the DNA is TGTGCCAGCAGCTTGGGGTTGGACTCAGATACGCAGTATTTT. It is translated as CASSLGLDSDTQYF.

This clonotype has just a few counts. The CDR3 nucleotides are TGTGCCAGCAGCCCGACAGGACCGAACACTGAAGCTTTCTTT. Translating it yields CASSPTGPNTEAFF. V is TRBV7-9 and J is TRBJ1-1, with a possible D match to TRBD1 (6 bases). Per germline, CDR1 SEHNR and CDR2 FQNEAQ (reference sequence). This CDR3 spans 14 amino acids. Between the trimmed V and J ends, which lost 5 bases and 1 base, there was a span of 11 bases. Supplemented by reference TRBV7-9 and TRBJ1-1, the full variable domain reads DTGVSQNPRHKITKRGQNVTFRCDPISEHNRLYWYRQTLGQGPEFLTYFQNEAQLEKSRLLSDRFSAERPKGSFSTLEIQRTEQGDSAMYLCASSPTGPNTEAFFGQGTRLTVV.

The chain carries TRBV5-5 and TRBJ1-4; TRBD1 might be the D (6 bases). Germline V gene lookup returns CDR1 SGHKS and CDR2 YYEKEE (reference sequence). The V end was cut by 2 bases, the J end by 14 bases, with 25 bases between. The CDR3 extends over 16 amino acids. The CDR3 is CASSFLLDSRNGNLFF. The DNA for the CDR3 is TGTGCCAGCAGCTTCCTTTTGGACAGTCGGAATGGAAACCTGTTTTTT.